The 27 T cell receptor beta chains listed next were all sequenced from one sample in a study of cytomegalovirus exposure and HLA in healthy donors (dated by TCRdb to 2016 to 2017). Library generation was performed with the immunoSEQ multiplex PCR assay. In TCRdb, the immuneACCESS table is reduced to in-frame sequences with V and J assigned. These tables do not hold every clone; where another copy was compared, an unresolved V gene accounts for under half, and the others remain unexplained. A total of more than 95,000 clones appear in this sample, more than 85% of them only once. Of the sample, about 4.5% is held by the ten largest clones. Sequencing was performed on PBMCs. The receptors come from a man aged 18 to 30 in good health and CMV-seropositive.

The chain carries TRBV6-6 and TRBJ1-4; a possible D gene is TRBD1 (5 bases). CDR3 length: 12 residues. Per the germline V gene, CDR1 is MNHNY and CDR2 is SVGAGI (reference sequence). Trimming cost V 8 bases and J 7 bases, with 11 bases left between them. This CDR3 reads CASHLGGEKLFF. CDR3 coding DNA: TGTGCCAGCCACCTCGGGGGTGAAAAACTGTTTTTT.

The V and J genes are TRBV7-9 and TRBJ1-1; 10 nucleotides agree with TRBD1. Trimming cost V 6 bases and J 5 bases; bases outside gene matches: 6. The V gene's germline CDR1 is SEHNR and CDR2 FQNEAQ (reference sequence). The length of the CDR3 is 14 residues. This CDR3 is CASRGQGPRTEAFF. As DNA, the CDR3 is TGTGCCAGCAGGGGACAGGGGCCAAGGACTGAAGCTTTCTTT.

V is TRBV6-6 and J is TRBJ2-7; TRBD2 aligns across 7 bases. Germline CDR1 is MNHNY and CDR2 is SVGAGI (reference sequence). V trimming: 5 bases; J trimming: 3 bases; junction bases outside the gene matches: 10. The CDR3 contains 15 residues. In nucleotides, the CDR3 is TGTGCCAGCAGTCACGCACCCCGCGGGGGCTACGAGCAGTACTTC. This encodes CASSHAPRGGYEQYF.

The CDR3 is CASSQTGSRTDTQYF. DNA of the CDR3: TGTGCCAGCAGCCAGACAGGGAGTCGCACAGATACGCAGTATTTT. The V gene is TRBV7-6, the J gene TRBJ2-3, with TRBD1 matching over 7 bases. J lost 1 base, V lost 5 bases, and 6 bases had no gene match. The CDR3 loop spans 15 amino acids. CDR1 and CDR2 (germline): SGHVS, FNYEAQ.

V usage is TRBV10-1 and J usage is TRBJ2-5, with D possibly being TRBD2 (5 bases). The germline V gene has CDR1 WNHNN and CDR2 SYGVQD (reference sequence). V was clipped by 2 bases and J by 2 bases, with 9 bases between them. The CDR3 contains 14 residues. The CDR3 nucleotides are TGCGCCAGCAGTGAGACCGGGAAACAAGAGACCCAGTACTTC. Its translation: CASSETGKQETQYF.

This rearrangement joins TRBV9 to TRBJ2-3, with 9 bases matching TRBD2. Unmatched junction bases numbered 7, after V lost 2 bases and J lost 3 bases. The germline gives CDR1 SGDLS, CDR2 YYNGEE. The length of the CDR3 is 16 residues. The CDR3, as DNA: TGTGCCAGCAGCGTGGGCGGGGGGGCCGGAACAGATACGCAGTATTTT. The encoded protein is CASSVGGGAGTDTQYF.

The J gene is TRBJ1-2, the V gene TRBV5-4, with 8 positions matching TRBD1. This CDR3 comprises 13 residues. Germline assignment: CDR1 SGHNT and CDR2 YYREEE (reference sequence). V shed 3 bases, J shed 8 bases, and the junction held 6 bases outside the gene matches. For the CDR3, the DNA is TGTGCCAGCAGCTCGACAGGGGTGGGCGGCTACACCTTC. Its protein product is CASSSTGVGGYTF.

The CDR3 region is CAPTRGPSGGSYEQYF. CDR3 nucleotide sequence: TGTGCCCCGACCAGGGGCCCTAGCGGGGGATCCTACGAGCAGTACTTC. The chain couples TRBV28 to TRBJ2-7, with 10 nucleotides matching TRBD2. In germline, CDR1 is MDHEN, CDR2 SYDVKM. Trimming took 11 bases from V and 1 from J; bases not matched to a gene: 14. The CDR3 runs 16 residues.

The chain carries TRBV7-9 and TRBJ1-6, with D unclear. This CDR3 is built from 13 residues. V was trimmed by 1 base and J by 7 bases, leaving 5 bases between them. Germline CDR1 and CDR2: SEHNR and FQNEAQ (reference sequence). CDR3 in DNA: TGTGCCAGCAGCTTAGAGGAGAATTCACCCCTCCACTTT. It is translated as CASSLEENSPLHF.

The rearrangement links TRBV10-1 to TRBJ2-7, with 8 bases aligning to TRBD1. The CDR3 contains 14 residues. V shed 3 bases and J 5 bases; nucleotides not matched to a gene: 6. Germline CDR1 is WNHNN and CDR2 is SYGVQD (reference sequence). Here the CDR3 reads CASSDRGRFHEQYF. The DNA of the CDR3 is TGCGCCAGCAGTGACAGGGGGCGCTTCCACGAGCAGTACTTC.

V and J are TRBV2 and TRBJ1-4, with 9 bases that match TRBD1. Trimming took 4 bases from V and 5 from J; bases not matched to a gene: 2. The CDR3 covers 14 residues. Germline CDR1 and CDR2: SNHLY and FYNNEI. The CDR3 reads CASSATGGNEKLFF. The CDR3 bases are TGTGCCAGCAGTGCGACAGGGGGAAATGAAAAACTGTTTTTT.

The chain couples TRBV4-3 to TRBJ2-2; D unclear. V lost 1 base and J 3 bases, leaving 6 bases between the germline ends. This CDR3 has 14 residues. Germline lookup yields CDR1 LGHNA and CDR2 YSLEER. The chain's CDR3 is CASSQGAHTGELFF. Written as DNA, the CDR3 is TGCGCCAGCAGCCAAGGGGCCCACACCGGGGAGCTGTTTTTT.

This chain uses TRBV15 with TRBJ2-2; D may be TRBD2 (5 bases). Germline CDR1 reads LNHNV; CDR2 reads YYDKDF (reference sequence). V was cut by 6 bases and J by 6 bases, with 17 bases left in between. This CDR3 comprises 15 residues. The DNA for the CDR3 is TGTGCCACCAGTATGTCAAAGGGAGTTGCCGGGGAGCTGTTTTTT. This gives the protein CATSMSKGVAGELFF.

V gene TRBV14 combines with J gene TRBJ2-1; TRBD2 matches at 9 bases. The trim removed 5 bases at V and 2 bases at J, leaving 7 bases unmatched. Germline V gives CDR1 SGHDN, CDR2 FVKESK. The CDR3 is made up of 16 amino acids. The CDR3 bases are TGTGCCAGCAGCGAGTGGGCGGGGGGGACCTACAATGAGCAGTTCTTC. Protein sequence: CASSEWAGGTYNEQFF.

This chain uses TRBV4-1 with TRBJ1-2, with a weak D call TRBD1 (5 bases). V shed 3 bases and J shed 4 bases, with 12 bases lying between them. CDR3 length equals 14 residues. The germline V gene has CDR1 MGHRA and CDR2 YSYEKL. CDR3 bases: TGCGCCAGCAGCCATAGTAAAGACAGCTATGGCTACACCTTC. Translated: CASSHSKDSYGYTF.

This CDR3 is CAWSWGGHIYEQFF. CDR3 nucleotide sequence: TGTGCCTGGAGTTGGGGGGGCCATATCTATGAGCAGTTCTTC. The gene calls are TRBV30 and TRBJ2-1; possibly TRBD2 for D (7 bases). CDR1 GTSNPN and CDR2 SVGIG come from the germline V gene (reference sequence). V was cut by 2 bases and J by 8 bases, with 16 bases left in between. The CDR3 runs 14 residues.

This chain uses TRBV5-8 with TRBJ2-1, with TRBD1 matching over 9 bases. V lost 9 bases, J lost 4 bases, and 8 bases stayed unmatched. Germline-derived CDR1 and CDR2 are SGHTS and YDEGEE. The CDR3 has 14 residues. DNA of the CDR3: TGTGCCACCGGGACAGGGAGGTCTTACAATGAGCAGTTCTTC. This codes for CATGTGRSYNEQFF.

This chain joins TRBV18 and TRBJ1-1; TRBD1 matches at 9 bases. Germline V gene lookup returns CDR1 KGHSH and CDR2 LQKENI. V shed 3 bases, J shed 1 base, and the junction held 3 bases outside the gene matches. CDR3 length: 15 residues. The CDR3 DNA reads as TGTGCCAGCTCACCCGGGACAGGGAAGAACACTGAAGCTTTCTTT. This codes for CASSPGTGKNTEAFF.

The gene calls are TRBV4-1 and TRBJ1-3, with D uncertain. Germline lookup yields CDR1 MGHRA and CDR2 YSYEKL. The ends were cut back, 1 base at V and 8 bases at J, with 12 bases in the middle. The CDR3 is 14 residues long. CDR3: CASSQAEGIHTIYF. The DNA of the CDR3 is TGCGCCAGCAGCCAAGCGGAGGGAATACACACCATATATTTT.

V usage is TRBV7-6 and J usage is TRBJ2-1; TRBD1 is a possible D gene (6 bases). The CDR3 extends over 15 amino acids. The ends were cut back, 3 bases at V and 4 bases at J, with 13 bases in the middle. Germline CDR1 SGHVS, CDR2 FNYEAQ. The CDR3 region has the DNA TGTGCCAGCAGCTTCCTCGGGACACCGTACAATGAGCAGTTCTTC. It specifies CASSFLGTPYNEQFF.

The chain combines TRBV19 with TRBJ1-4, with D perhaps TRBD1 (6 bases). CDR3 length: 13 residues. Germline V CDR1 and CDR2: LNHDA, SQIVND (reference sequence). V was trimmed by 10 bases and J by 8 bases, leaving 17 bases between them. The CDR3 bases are TGTGCCACCCGAAAGGGGGTGGAGGAAAAACTGTTTTTT. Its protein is CATRKGVEEKLFF.

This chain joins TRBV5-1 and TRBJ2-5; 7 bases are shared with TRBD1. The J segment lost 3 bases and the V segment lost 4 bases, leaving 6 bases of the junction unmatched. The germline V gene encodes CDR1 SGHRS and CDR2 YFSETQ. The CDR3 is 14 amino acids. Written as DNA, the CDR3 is TGCGCCAGCAGCACACCAGGGACAGAAGAGACCCAGTACTTC. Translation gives CASSTPGTEETQYF.

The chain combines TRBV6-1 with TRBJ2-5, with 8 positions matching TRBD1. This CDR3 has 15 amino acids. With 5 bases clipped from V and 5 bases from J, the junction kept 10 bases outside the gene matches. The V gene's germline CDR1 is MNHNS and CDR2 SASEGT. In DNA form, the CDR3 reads TGTGCCAGCAGTTTACCTCAGGGGGCGCAGGAGACCCAGTACTTC. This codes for CASSLPQGAQETQYF.

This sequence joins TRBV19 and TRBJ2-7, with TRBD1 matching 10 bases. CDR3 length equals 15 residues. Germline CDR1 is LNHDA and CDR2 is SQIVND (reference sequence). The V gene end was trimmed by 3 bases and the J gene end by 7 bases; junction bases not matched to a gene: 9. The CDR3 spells CASSITGTGAEEQYF. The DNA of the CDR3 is TGTGCCAGTAGTATTACCGGGACAGGGGCGGAGGAGCAGTACTTC.

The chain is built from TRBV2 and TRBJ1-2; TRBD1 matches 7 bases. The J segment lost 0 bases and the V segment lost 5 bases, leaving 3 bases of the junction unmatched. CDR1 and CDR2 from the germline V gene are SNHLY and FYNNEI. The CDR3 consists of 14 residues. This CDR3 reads CASSRDSPNYGYTF. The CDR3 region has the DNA TGTGCCAGCAGTAGGGACAGCCCTAACTATGGCTACACCTTC.

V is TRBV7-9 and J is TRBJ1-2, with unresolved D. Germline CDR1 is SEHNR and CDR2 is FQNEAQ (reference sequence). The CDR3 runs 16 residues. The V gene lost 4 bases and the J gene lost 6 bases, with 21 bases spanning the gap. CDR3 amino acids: CASSSGDGATVDGYTF. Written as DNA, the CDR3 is TGTGCCAGCAGCTCCGGCGACGGAGCCACGGTAGATGGCTACACCTTC.

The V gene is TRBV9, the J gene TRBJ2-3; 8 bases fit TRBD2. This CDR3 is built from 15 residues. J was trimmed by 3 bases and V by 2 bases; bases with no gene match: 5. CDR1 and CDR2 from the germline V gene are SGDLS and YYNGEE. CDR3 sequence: CASSVGGGTTDTQYF. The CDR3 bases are TGTGCCAGCAGCGTGGGCGGGGGGACGACAGATACGCAGTATTTT.